Listed below are T cell receptor beta chains from one sample, sequenced in a study of primary melanoma T cells and metastatic recurrence. The protocol was immunoSEQ multiplex PCR, while the TCRdb copy is restricted to in-frame clones and leaves out a portion. Of 700 or so clones detected, more than 75% appear once; the ten largest clones hold roughly 8.9%. Source material: melanoma tumor tissue. The receptors stem from a human donor with melanoma. Each CDR3 is given with its conserved first and last residue.

V gene	J gene	CDR3 protein
TRBV11-3	TRBJ2-3	CASSSRTSGIVSTDTQYF
TRBV18	TRBJ2-3	CASSPPMQGGDTQYF
TRBV18	TRBJ2-4	CASSPEQGDKNIQYF
TRBV11-3	TRBJ1-1	CASSLGGMLIEAFF
TRBV6-8	TRBJ2-7	CASYPGLAAYEQYF
TRBV19	TRBJ2-1	CASSMLSGGLYNEQFF
TRBV11-3	TRBJ2-7	CASSLEVGVAFYEQYF
TRBV6-8	TRBJ1-1	CASTDSYTEAFF
TRBV11-3	TRBJ2-1	CASSPVEAGYNEQFF
TRBV28	TRBJ1-1	CATGQGGMNTEAFF
TRBV29-1	TRBJ1-2	CSVVAGIGGNYGYTF
TRBV11-3	TRBJ2-2	CASSPRAGGSGAGELFF
TRBV14	TRBJ2-7	CASSPSLTPSYEQYF
TRBV23-1	TRBJ1-1	CASSQVFGQGLNTEAFF
TRBV1	TRBJ2-2	CASSPRQAPGTGELFF
TRBV11-3	TRBJ2-7	CASSPPRDRGYEQYF
TRBV11-3	TRBJ1-4	CASSQGWGHNEKLFF
TRBV11-3	TRBJ1-2	CASSLDRSNYGYTF
TRBV6-8	TRBJ2-1	CASREDRYNEQFF
TRBV2	TRBJ1-4	CASSAPPGRLNEKLFF
TRBV30	TRBJ1-1	CAWSPGDREAFF
TRBV29-1	TRBJ2-3	CSLGAGTGADTQYF
TRBV5-1	TRBJ2-1	CASSFSGGTSYNEQFF
TRBV29-1	TRBJ2-2	CSVEGPLASGANTGELFF
TRBV7-7	TRBJ1-5	CASSSQGASGQPQHF
TRBV5-1	TRBJ1-2	CASSLDGGNYGYTF
TRBV18	TRBJ1-4	CASSPRQANEKLFF
TRBV28	TRBJ2-7	CASSSPATYEQYF
TRBV11-3	TRBJ2-7	CASSQGTGTYEQYF
TRBV11-3	TRBJ1-5	CASKLMWDRGLVSNQPQHF
TRBV6-8	TRBJ2-3	CASSYSAPGLAGVDTQYF
TRBV11-3	TRBJ2-7	CASSPSTGPYEQYF
TRBV7-7	TRBJ2-6	CASSFSGRASGANVLTF
TRBV6-8	TRBJ2-3	CATHQPGQGVTDTQYF
TRBV6-8	TRBJ2-7	CASSYLPGSEQYF
TRBV11-3	TRBJ2-7	CASSLGQGWGEQYF
TRBV6-8	TRBJ1-2	CATTRGFDGYTF
TRBV19	TRBJ2-5	CASSIRSVQETQYF
TRBV5-1	TRBJ1-6	CASSYWTGDNSPLHF
TRBV14	TRBJ1-1	CASSRTGSSQAFF
TRBV11-3	TRBJ1-2	CASTLRTRNYDYTF
TRBV14	TRBJ1-1	CASRRYDSLNTEAFF
TRBV11-3	TRBJ2-5	CASSHKERGETQYF
TRBV23-1	TRBJ1-3	CASSLAVGNTIYF
TRBV11-3	TRBJ1-1	CASSSQGAQTTEAFF
TRBV6-8	TRBJ2-1	CASSLAGAYNEQFF
TRBV6-8	TRBJ1-6	CASRYPGQAQHNSPLHF
TRBV7-4	TRBJ1-1	CASRSLGLGEAFF
TRBV6-8	TRBJ1-5	CASSYDRGYNQPQHF
TRBV28	TRBJ2-1	CASIDRAGTSGSGGYNEQFF
TRBV6-8	TRBJ1-5	CASRQQGYSNQPQHF
TRBV11-3	TRBJ1-1	CASSLVGRGRMNTEAFF
TRBV19	TRBJ1-1	CASSIVQGDTEAFF
TRBV29-1	TRBJ2-5	CSVKQGQETQYF
TRBV11-3	TRBJ2-3	CASSRDTSSTDTQYF